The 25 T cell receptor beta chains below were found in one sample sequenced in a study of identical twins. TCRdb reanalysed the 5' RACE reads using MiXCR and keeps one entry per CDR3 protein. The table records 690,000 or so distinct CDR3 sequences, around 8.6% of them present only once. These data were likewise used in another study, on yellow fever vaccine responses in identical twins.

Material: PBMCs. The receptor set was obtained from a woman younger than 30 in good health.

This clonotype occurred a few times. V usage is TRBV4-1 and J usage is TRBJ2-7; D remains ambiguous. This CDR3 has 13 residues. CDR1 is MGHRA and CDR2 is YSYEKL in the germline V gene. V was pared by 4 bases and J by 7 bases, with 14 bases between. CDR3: CASSPRRTEEQYF. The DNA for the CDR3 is TGCGCCAGCAGCCCGAGAAGGACGGAAGAGCAGTACTTC.

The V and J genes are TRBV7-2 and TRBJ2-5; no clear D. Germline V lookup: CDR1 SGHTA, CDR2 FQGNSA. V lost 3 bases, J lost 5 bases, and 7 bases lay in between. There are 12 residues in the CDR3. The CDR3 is CASSFLRETQYF. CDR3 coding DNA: TGTGCCAGCAGCTTTCTTCGGGAGACCCAGTACTTC.

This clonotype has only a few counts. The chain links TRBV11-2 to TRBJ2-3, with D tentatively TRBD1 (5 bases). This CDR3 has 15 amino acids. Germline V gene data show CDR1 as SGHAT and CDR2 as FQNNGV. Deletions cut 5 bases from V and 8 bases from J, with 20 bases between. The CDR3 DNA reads TGTGCCAGCAGCCCTGGGCAGGGCAGGCTCGGTACGCAGTATTTT. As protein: CASSPGQGRLGTQYF.

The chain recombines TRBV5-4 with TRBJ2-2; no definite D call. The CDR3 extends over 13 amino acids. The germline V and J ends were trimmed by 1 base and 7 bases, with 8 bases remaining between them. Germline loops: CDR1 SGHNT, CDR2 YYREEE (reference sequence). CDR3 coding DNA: TGTGCCAGCAGCTTGTATGGAGTCGGGGAGCTGTTTTTT. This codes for CASSLYGVGELFF.

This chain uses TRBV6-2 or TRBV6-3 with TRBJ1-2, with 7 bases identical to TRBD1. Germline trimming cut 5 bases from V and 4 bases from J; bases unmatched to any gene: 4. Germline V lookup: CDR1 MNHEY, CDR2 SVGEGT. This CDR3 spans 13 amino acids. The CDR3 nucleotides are TGTGCCAGCAGTAACCGGGACAGCTATGGCTACACCTTC. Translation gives CASSNRDSYGYTF.

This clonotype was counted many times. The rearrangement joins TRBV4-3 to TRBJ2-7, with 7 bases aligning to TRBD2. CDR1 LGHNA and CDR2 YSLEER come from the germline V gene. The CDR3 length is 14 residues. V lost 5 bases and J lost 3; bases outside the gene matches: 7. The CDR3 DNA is TGCGCCAGCAGCTCCCTTCCTAGCGGCTACGAGCAGTACTTC. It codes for CASSSLPSGYEQYF.

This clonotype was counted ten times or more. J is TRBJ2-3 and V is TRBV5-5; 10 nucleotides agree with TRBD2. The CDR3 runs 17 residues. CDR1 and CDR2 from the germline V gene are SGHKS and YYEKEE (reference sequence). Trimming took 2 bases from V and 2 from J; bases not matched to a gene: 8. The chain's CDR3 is CASSFFPSGSITDTQYF. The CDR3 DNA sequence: TGTGCCAGCAGCTTTTTCCCTAGCGGGAGTATCACAGATACGCAGTATTTT.

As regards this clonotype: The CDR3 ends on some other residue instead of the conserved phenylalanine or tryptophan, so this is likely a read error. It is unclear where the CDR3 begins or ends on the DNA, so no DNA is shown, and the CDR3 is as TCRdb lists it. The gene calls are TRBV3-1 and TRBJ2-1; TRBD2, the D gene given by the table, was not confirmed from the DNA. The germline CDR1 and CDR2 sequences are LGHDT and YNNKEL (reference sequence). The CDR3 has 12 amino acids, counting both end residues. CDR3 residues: CASSQVNSGTSL.

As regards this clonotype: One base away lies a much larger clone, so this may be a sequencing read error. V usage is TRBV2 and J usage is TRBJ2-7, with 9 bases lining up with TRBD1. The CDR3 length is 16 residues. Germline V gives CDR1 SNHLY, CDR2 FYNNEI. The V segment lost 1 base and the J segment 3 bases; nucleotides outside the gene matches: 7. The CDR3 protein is CASSEVIVDRGYEQYF. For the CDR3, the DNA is TGTGCCAGCAGTGAAGTTATAGTGGACAGGGGCTACGAGCAGTACTTC.

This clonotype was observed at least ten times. Written as DNA, the CDR3 is TGTGCCAGCAGCTTAGATGGCGGGGGAGGACGGGCCCAGTACTTC. Translation gives CASSLDGGGGRAQYF. The chain is built from TRBV7-2 and TRBJ2-5; TRBD2 matches 7 bases. This CDR3 contains 15 residues. Per the germline V gene, CDR1 is SGHTA and CDR2 is FQGNSA. V shed 1 base, J shed 9 bases, and the junction held 11 bases outside the gene matches.

This chain's CDR3 is CASSLADRSYNEQFF. The CDR3 DNA follows: TGTGCCAGCAGCTTAGCAGACAGGTCCTACAATGAGCAGTTCTTC. The V and J genes are TRBV7-2 and TRBJ2-1; D is possibly TRBD1 (6 bases). V lost 0 bases and J lost 1, with 7 bases in between. The germline V gene encodes CDR1 SGHTA and CDR2 FQGNSA. This CDR3 is 15 amino acids long.

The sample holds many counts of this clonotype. Written as DNA, the CDR3 is TGTGCCACCAGCGGGACCCTCGGGACTGAAGCTTTCTTT. Protein sequence: CATSGTLGTEAFF. The V call is TRBV15, the J call TRBJ1-1, with a weak D call TRBD1 (5 bases). V was trimmed by 5 bases and J by 5 bases, leaving 12 bases between them. CDR3 length: 13 amino acids. Germline V gene lookup returns CDR1 LNHNV and CDR2 YYDKDF (reference sequence).

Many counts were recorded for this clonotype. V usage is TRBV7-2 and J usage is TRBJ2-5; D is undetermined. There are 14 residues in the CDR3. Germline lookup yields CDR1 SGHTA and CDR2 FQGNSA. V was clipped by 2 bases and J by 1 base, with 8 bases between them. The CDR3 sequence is CASSLRTAQETQYF. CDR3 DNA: TGTGCCAGCAGCTTACGGACGGCCCAAGAGACCCAGTACTTC. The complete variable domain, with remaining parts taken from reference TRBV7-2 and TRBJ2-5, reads GAGVSQSPSNKVTEKGKDVELRCDPISGHTALYWYRQSLGQGLEFLIYFQGNSAPDKSGLPSDRFSAERTGGSVSTLTIQRTQQEDSAVYLCASSLRTAQETQYFGPGTRLLVL.

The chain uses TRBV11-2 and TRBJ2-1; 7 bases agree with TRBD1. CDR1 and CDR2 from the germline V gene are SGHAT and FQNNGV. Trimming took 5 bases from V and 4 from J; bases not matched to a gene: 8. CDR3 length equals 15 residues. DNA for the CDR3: TGTGCCAGCAGCGCCGACAGGGTGGTTTACAATGAGCAGTTCTTC. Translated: CASSADRVVYNEQFF.

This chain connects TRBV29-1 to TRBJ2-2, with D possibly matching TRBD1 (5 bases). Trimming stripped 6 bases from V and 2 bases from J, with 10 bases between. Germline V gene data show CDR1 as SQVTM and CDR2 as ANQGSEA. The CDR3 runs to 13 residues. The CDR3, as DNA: TGCAGCGTCAGTGACAGCAACACCGGGGAGCTGTTTTTT. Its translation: CSVSDSNTGELFF.

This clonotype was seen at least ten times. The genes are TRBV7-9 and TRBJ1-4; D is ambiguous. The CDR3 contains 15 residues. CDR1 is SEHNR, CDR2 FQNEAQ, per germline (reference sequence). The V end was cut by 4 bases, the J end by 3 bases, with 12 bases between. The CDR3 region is CASSSLSPSNEKLFF. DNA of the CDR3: TGTGCCAGCAGCTCCCTGAGTCCATCTAATGAAAAACTGTTTTTT.

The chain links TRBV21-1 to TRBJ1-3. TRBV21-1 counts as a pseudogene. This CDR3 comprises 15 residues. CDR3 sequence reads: CASRERCFSGNTIYF. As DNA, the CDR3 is TGTGCCAGCAGAGAGAGGTGTTTTTCTGGAAACACCATATATTTT.

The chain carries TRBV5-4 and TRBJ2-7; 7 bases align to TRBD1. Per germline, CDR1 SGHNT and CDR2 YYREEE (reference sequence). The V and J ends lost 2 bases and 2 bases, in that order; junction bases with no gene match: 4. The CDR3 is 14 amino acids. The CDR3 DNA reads TGTGCCAGCAGCTTACAGGGACAGACCTACGAGCAGTACTTC. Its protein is CASSLQGQTYEQYF.

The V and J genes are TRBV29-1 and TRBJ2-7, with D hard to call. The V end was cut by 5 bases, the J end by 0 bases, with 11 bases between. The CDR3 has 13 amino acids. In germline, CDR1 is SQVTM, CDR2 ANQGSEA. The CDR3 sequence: CSVSPRSSYEQYF. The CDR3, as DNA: TGCAGCGTTAGCCCCAGGAGCTCCTACGAGCAGTACTTC.

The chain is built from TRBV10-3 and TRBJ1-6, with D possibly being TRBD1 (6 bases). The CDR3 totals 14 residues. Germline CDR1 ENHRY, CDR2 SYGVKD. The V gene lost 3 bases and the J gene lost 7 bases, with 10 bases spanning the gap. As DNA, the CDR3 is TGTGCCATCAGTGACGGGGGGCAGAATTCACCCCTCCACTTT. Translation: CAISDGGQNSPLHF.

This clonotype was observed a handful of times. Here the CDR3 reads CASSLDGLLAKNIQYF. The CDR3 nucleotides read TGTGCCAGCAGCTTAGACGGGTTACTAGCCAAAAACATTCAGTACTTC. The V and J genes are TRBV7-2 and TRBJ2-4; D remains ambiguous. Germline V lookup: CDR1 SGHTA, CDR2 FQGNSA. This CDR3 is built from 16 residues. Deletions cut 1 base from V and 0 bases from J, with 10 bases between.

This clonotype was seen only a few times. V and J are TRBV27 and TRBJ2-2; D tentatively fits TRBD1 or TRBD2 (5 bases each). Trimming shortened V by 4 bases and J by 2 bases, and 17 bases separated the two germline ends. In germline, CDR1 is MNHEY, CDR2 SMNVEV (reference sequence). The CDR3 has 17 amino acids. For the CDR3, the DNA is TGTGCCAGCAGTTCTATACTGAAGGGACCAAACACCGGGGAGCTGTTTTTT. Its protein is CASSSILKGPNTGELFF.

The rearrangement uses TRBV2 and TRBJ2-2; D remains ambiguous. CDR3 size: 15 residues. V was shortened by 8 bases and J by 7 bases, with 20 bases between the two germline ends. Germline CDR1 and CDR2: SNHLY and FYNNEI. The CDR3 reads CASEPSNRPIGELFF. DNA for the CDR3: TGTGCCAGCGAGCCCTCGAACCGTCCGATCGGGGAGCTGTTTTTT. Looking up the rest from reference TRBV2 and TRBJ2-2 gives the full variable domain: EPEVTQTPSHQVTQMGQEVILRCVPISNHLYFYWYRQILGQKVEFLVSFYNNEISEKSEIFDDQFSVERPDGSNFTLKIRSTKLEDSAMYFCASEPSNRPIGELFFGEGSRLTVL.

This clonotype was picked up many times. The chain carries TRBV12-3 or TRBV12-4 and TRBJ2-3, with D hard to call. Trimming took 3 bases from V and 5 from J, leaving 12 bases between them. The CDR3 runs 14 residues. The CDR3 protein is CASSFSEVVDTQYF. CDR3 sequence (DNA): TGTGCCAGCAGTTTTTCGGAAGTGGTAGATACGCAGTATTTT.

CDR3 nucleotides: TGCGCCAGCAGCTTGGAACCGGGCGGTGCCTACGAGCAGTACTTC. Its protein is CASSLEPGGAYEQYF. The chain recombines TRBV5-1 with TRBJ2-7, with D unclear. Germline CDR1 is SGHRS and CDR2 is YFSETQ. V was pared by 0 bases and J by 2 bases, with 12 bases between. This CDR3 spans 15 amino acids. Complete variable domain (other parts from reference TRBV5-1 and TRBJ2-7): KAGVTQTPRYLIKTRGQQVTLSCSPISGHRSVSWYQQTPGQGLQFLFEYFSETQRNKGNFPGRFSGRQFSNSRSEMNVSTLELGDSALYLCASSLEPGGAYEQYFGPGTRLTVT.